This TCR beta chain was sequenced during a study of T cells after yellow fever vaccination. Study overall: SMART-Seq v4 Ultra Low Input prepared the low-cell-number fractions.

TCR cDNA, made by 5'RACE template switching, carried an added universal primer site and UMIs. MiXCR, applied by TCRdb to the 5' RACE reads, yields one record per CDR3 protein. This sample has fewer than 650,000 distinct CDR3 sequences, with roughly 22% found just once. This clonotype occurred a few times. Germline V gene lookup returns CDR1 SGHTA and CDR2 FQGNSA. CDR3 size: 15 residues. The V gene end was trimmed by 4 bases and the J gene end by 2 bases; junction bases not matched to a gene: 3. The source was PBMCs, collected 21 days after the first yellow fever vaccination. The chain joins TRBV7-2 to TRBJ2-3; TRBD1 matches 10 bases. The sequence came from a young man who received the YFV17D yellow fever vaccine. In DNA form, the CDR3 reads TGTGCCAGCAGCTCCGGACAGGGGGACACAGATACGCAGTATTTT. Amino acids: CASSSGQGDTDTQYF.